Below are 30 T cell receptor beta chains sequenced from a single sample in a study of OX40 agonist ivuxolimab in advanced cancers. Profiling relied on immunoSEQ multiplex PCR, and the TCRdb table lists in-frame clones only, not all of them. Of under 65,000 clones in the sample, more than 80% were seen once. The source material was CD4+ or CD8+ T cells sorted from blood, sampled in a trial of the OX40 agonist ivuxolimab. Receptors originate from an adult with an advanced solid tumor such as melanoma, head and neck, liver or kidney cancer.

This chain connects TRBV5-4 to TRBJ1-1; weak D call: TRBD1 (6 bases). In germline, CDR1 is SGHNT, CDR2 YYREEE (reference sequence). V dropped 4 bases and J dropped 0 bases, with 16 bases sitting between them. The CDR3 consists of 16 residues. In DNA form, the CDR3 reads TGTGCCAGCAGCCCGGAACAGGGATTCATGAACACTGAAGCTTTCTTT. Its translation: CASSPEQGFMNTEAFF.

In this sample, this clone turned up a few times. The chain carries TRBV7-9 and TRBJ2-7, with 7 bases lining up with TRBD2. V dropped 5 bases and J dropped 6; count of bases not matched to a gene: 1. CDR3 length: 11 residues. Looked up from germline, CDR1 is SEHNR and CDR2 is FQNEAQ (reference sequence). CDR3 region: CASSGGSEQYF. The CDR3 nucleotides are TGTGCCAGCAGCGGCGGGAGCGAGCAGTACTTC.

The CDR3 sequence is CASSLPYTRPNQPQHF. CDR3 nucleotides: TGTGCCAGTAGTCTACCCTACACCCGACCCAATCAGCCCCAGCATTTT. The gene calls are TRBV19 and TRBJ1-5; D unclear. Germline V gene sequence: CDR1 LNHDA, CDR2 SQIVND (reference sequence). Trimming took 5 bases from V and 3 from J, leaving 17 bases between them. The CDR3 is made up of 16 amino acids. The variable domain in full, completed from reference TRBV19 and TRBJ1-5, reads DGGITQSPKYLFRKEGQNVTLSCEQNLNHDAMYWYRQDPGQGLRLIYYSQIVNDFQKGDIAEGYSVSREKKESFPLTVTSAQKNPTAFYLCASSLPYTRPNQPQHFGDGTRLSIL.

The V and J genes are TRBV5-4 and TRBJ2-7; 7 bases are shared with TRBD1. There are 17 residues in the CDR3. Germline values: CDR1 SGHNT, CDR2 YYREEE (reference sequence). J gave up 2 bases and V 3 bases, and 14 bases lay outside the gene matches. The chain's CDR3 is CASSSKIPGTATYEQYF. CDR3 in DNA: TGTGCCAGCAGCTCGAAAATTCCCGGGACAGCAACCTACGAGCAGTACTTC. The complete variable domain, with remaining parts taken from reference TRBV5-4 and TRBJ2-7, reads ETGVTQSPTHLIKTRGQQVTLRCSSQSGHNTVSWYQQALGQGPQFIFQYYREEENGRGNFPPRFSGLQFPNYSSELNVNALELDDSALYLCASSSKIPGTATYEQYFGPGTRLTVT.

The chain combines TRBV5-6 with TRBJ2-3, with 7 nucleotides matching TRBD1. This CDR3 has 15 residues. Per the germline V gene, CDR1 is SGHDT and CDR2 is YYEEEE. The V and J ends lost 1 base and 2 bases, in that order; junction bases with no gene match: 4. The CDR3: CASSLRQGDTDTQYF. CDR3 DNA: TGTGCCAGCAGCTTGAGACAGGGAGACACAGATACGCAGTATTTT. Complete variable domain (other parts from reference TRBV5-6 and TRBJ2-3): DAGVTQSPTHLIKTRGQQVTLRCSPKSGHDTVSWYQQALGQGPQFIFQYYEEEERQRGNFPDRFSGHQFPNYSSELNVNALLLGDSALYLCASSLRQGDTDTQYFGPGTRLTVL.

The V and J genes are TRBV6-5 and TRBJ1-5; no clear D. V lost 5 bases and J lost 0, with 2 bases in between. This CDR3 has 12 residues. The V gene's germline CDR1 is MNHEY and CDR2 SVGAGI. The CDR3 protein is CASSTSNQPQHF. CDR3 in DNA: TGTGCCAGCAGTACTAGCAATCAGCCCCAGCATTTT.

The rearrangement uses TRBV6-6 and TRBJ1-3; 7 positions agree with TRBD1. J gave up 2 bases and V 6 bases, and 10 bases lay outside the gene matches. Germline CDR1 is MNHNY and CDR2 is SVGAGI (reference sequence). The CDR3 sequence is 16 residues long. The CDR3 spells CASSSPGTATGNTIYF. CDR3 in DNA: TGTGCCAGCAGCAGCCCCGGGACAGCCACTGGAAACACCATATATTTT.

V and J are TRBV6-1 and TRBJ1-2; 7 nucleotides line up with TRBD1. The germline V gene has CDR1 MNHNS and CDR2 SASEGT. V dropped 0 bases and J dropped 5; count of bases not matched to a gene: 6. This CDR3 is built from 15 residues. The CDR3 sequence: CASSEALAGGYGYTF. The CDR3 region has the DNA TGTGCCAGCAGTGAAGCTTTAGCAGGGGGATATGGCTACACCTTC.

V and J are TRBV6-6 and TRBJ1-1; 7 bases fit TRBD1. The V segment lost 5 bases and the J segment 4 bases; nucleotides outside the gene matches: 10. Germline V CDR1 and CDR2: MNHNY, SVGAGI (reference sequence). The CDR3 length is 15 residues. CDR3 bases: TGTGCCAGCAGTCCGCCACAGGGGTGGCGCACTGAAGCTTTCTTT. This codes for CASSPPQGWRTEAFF.

This rearrangement joins TRBV7-3 to TRBJ2-2; the D gene is possibly TRBD2 (6 bases). Per the germline V gene, CDR1 is SGHTA and CDR2 is FQGTGA. The CDR3 contains 14 residues. V lost 5 bases to trimming and J lost 6 bases, with 13 bases between them. The CDR3 bases are TGTGCCAGCAGCCGTGTCGGGGGATCCGGGGAGCTGTTTTTT. Its protein is CASSRVGGSGELFF.

This rearrangement joins TRBV30 to TRBJ2-5; D gene uncertain. There are 11 residues in the CDR3. From germline, CDR1 is GTSNPN and CDR2 SVGIG (reference sequence). Trimming took 1 base from V and 4 from J, leaving 4 bases between them. The CDR3, as DNA: TGTGCCTGGAGTGCAGGAGAGACCCAGTACTTC. Amino acids: CAWSAGETQYF.

The V and J genes are TRBV30 and TRBJ2-2, with D maybe TRBD1 (5 bases). Trimming cost V 1 base and J 3 bases, with 9 bases left between them. CDR1 and CDR2 (germline): GTSNPN, SVGIG (reference sequence). This CDR3 has 14 residues. DNA of the CDR3: TGTGCCTGGAGTGCGACAGCGCACACCGGGGAGCTGTTTTTT. Translated, it gives CAWSATAHTGELFF.

The chain uses TRBV7-9 and TRBJ2-3; D is unresolved. With 2 bases removed from V and 0 bases from J, the gap between germline ends came to 6 bases. Germline lookup yields CDR1 SEHNR and CDR2 FQNEAQ (reference sequence). This CDR3 is built from 14 residues. CDR3 loop: CASSLYQSTDTQYF. The CDR3 region has the DNA TGTGCCAGCAGCTTATATCAAAGCACAGATACGCAGTATTTT.

The chain carries TRBV9 and TRBJ2-2; 13 nucleotides agree with TRBD2. This CDR3 region has 17 residues. V shed 0 bases and J 3 bases; nucleotides not matched to a gene: 2. Germline V gives CDR1 SGDLS, CDR2 YYNGEE. The CDR3 bases are TGTGCCAGCAGCGTAGGACTAGCGGGAGGATACACCGGGGAGCTGTTTTTT. Translated, it gives CASSVGLAGGYTGELFF.

The count of this clone is one. CDR3 nucleotides: TGCGCCAGCAGCAGACTAGCGGGAGGTTACAATGAGCAGTTCTTC. Protein product: CASSRLAGGYNEQFF. The chain joins TRBV5-1 to TRBJ2-1; the match to TRBD2 covers 13 bases. Germline V lookup: CDR1 SGHRS, CDR2 YFSETQ. The V gene end was trimmed by 4 bases and the J gene end by 4 bases; junction bases not matched to a gene: 2. The CDR3 extends over 15 amino acids. The variable domain in full, with the rest retrieved from reference TRBV5-1 and TRBJ2-1, is KAGVTQTPRYLIKTRGQQVTLSCSPISGHRSVSWYQQTPGQGLQFLFEYFSETQRNKGNFPGRFSGRQFSNSRSEMNVSTLELGDSALYLCASSRLAGGYNEQFFGPGTRLTVL.

The chain has TRBV28 and TRBJ1-1, with TRBD1 matching over 8 bases. This CDR3 region has 14 residues. Germline CDR1 reads MDHEN; CDR2 reads SYDVKM. J gave up 2 bases and V 4 bases, and 3 bases lay outside the gene matches. The CDR3 reads CASSSGQGNTEAFF. The DNA of the CDR3 is TGTGCCAGCAGTTCTGGACAGGGTAACACTGAAGCTTTCTTT.

The chain combines TRBV19 with TRBJ2-5, with TRBD1 identical over 8 bases. The CDR3 is made up of 14 amino acids. From germline, CDR1 is LNHDA and CDR2 SQIVND (reference sequence). The V gene end was trimmed by 5 bases and the J gene end by 3 bases; junction bases not matched to a gene: 5. The CDR3 spells CASSAPTGEETQYF. The DNA of the CDR3 is TGTGCCAGTAGTGCCCCGACAGGGGAAGAGACCCAGTACTTC.

The chain joins TRBV28 to TRBJ2-7, with 8 bases identical to TRBD1. Germline V gene sequence: CDR1 MDHEN, CDR2 SYDVKM. Losses at the gene ends were 10 bases for V and 5 bases for J; bases not matched to a gene: 7. The CDR3 consists of 12 residues. The CDR3 protein is CATTDRVHEQYF. The CDR3 DNA reads TGTGCCACCACGGACAGGGTCCACGAGCAGTACTTC.

This clone was counted once. The chain joins TRBV4-2 to TRBJ1-2; the D is unclear. Trimming cost V 0 bases and J 11 bases, with 13 bases left between them. Looked up from germline, CDR1 is LGHNA and CDR2 is YNFKEQ. This CDR3 region has 13 residues. The CDR3 is CASSQDSRRKYTF. DNA for the CDR3: TGTGCCAGCAGCCAAGATTCAAGGAGAAAATACACCTTC.

This clone has only a few counts. This chain uses TRBV2 with TRBJ1-1; 7 bases are a match to TRBD1. Germline lookup yields CDR1 SNHLY and CDR2 FYNNEI. The CDR3 totals 14 residues. V lost 9 bases and J lost 0; bases outside the gene matches: 7. CDR3 sequence: CASPGGSMNTEAFF. In DNA form, the CDR3 reads TGTGCCAGTCCAGGGGGATCCATGAACACTGAAGCTTTCTTT. The whole variable domain, remainder taken from reference TRBV2 and TRBJ1-1, is EPEVTQTPSHQVTQMGQEVILRCVPISNHLYFYWYRQILGQKVEFLVSFYNNEISEKSEIFDDQFSVERPDGSNFTLKIRSTKLEDSAMYFCASPGGSMNTEAFFGQGTRLTVV.

Here the CDR3 DNA reads TGTGCCAGCTCACCACGTGGGACAGGGTATAGCGAGCAGTACTTC. Amino acids: CASSPRGTGYSEQYF. The chain links TRBV18 to TRBJ2-7, with 9 bases matching TRBD1. Germline assignment: CDR1 KGHSH and CDR2 LQKENI. This CDR3 is 15 amino acids long. V was pared by 1 base and J by 6 bases, with 7 bases of the junction left unmatched.

The chain employs TRBV28 and TRBJ2-7, with D possibly being TRBD2 (5 bases). Germline V CDR1 and CDR2: MDHEN, SYDVKM. The CDR3 totals 16 residues. The V gene lost 5 bases and the J gene lost 0 bases, with 17 bases spanning the gap. This chain's CDR3 is CASSTYSVRFSYEQYF. The DNA of the CDR3 is TGTGCCAGCAGTACCTATAGCGTTCGGTTCTCCTACGAGCAGTACTTC.

The chain couples TRBV19 to TRBJ1-5, with 9 bases lining up with TRBD1. CDR1 LNHDA and CDR2 SQIVND come from the germline V gene (reference sequence). There are 19 residues in the CDR3. Trimming at V came to 4 bases and at J to 0 bases, leaving 13 bases not matched to a gene. CDR3 amino acids: CASSTSRDRAPYSNQPQHF. CDR3 nucleotides: TGTGCCAGTAGTACTTCCCGGGACAGGGCTCCTTATAGCAATCAGCCCCAGCATTTT. The whole variable domain, remainder taken from reference TRBV19 and TRBJ1-5, is DGGITQSPKYLFRKEGQNVTLSCEQNLNHDAMYWYRQDPGQGLRLIYYSQIVNDFQKGDIAEGYSVSREKKESFPLTVTSAQKNPTAFYLCASSTSRDRAPYSNQPQHFGDGTRLSIL.

J is TRBJ2-5 and V is TRBV9; TRBD2 aligns across 8 bases. V shed 1 base and J 2 bases; nucleotides not matched to a gene: 4. Germline V gives CDR1 SGDLS, CDR2 YYNGEE. The CDR3 consists of 15 residues. CDR3 sequence (DNA): TGTGCCAGCAGCGTATCTAGCGGGTCACAAGAGACCCAGTACTTC. It codes for CASSVSSGSQETQYF.

V and J are TRBV19 and TRBJ2-7; 9 bases agree with TRBD2. The CDR3 covers 16 residues. Losses at the gene ends were 6 bases for V and 1 base for J; bases not matched to a gene: 10. Germline CDR1 LNHDA, CDR2 SQIVND (reference sequence). CDR3 in amino acids: CASSPKRAGGSYEQYF. The CDR3 region has the DNA TGTGCCAGTAGCCCCAAGCGAGCGGGAGGATCCTACGAGCAGTACTTC.

In its sample, this clone was seen once. This chain joins TRBV13 and TRBJ2-7; TRBD2 is a possible D gene (6 bases). V was pared by 0 bases and J by 7 bases, with 13 bases between. Per germline, CDR1 PRHDT and CDR2 FYEKMQ (reference sequence). This CDR3 contains 14 residues. The CDR3 loop is CASSLGGPAGEQYF. CDR3 sequence (DNA): TGTGCCAGCAGCTTAGGGGGTCCCGCGGGGGAGCAGTACTTC.

V is TRBV10-3 and J is TRBJ1-1; 10 bases line up with TRBD1. After removal of 4 bases from V and 6 bases from J, the junction contained 8 bases not matched to a gene. CDR3 length: 15 amino acids. Germline CDR1 is ENHRY and CDR2 is SYGVKD. DNA for the CDR3: TGTGCCATCAGTGGCAAGCTAGACAGGGGGCCTGAAGCTTTCTTT. Translated, it gives CAISGKLDRGPEAFF.

The V and J genes are TRBV11-2 and TRBJ2-3; 10 bases match TRBD2. The CDR3 consists of 16 residues. J was trimmed by 1 base and V by 3 bases; bases with no gene match: 4. Germline assignment: CDR1 SGHAT and CDR2 FQNNGV. CDR3 in amino acids: CASSLGLAGGTDTQYF. For the CDR3, the DNA is TGTGCCAGCAGCTTGGGCCTAGCGGGAGGCACAGATACGCAGTATTTT.

The CDR3 sequence: CASGRGEGYTF. In DNA form, the CDR3 reads TGTGCCAGCGGACGGGGGGAGGGCTACACCTTC. The gene calls are TRBV6-5 and TRBJ1-2; D is possibly TRBD1 (5 bases). The CDR3 runs to 11 residues. Germline V gene sequence: CDR1 MNHEY, CDR2 SVGAGI. Trimming removed 8 bases from V and 8 bases from J, with 12 bases in between.

The J gene is TRBJ2-3, the V gene TRBV7-9; a possible D gene is TRBD1 (7 bases). Germline V gene lookup returns CDR1 SEHNR and CDR2 FQNEAQ (reference sequence). V lost 1 base to trimming and J lost 5 bases, with 10 bases between them. CDR3 length: 14 amino acids. In DNA, the CDR3 is TGTGCCAGCAGCTTAGACCAGGGGGGAGATACGCAGTATTTT. This codes for CASSLDQGGDTQYF.